This T cell receptor (beta chain) was identified during a study of brain T cells in children with intractable seizures. TCRdb's copy holds only in-frame clones and misses some; the assay was immunoSEQ multiplex PCR. Counted here are 70,000 to 85,000 clones, around 90% occurring once; the ten biggest clones make up roughly a quarter. The CDR3 loop spans 12 amino acids. Trimming shortened V by 10 bases and J by 4 bases, and 10 bases separated the two germline ends. Germline V gives CDR1 MNHEY, CDR2 SVGAGI. The chain employs TRBV6-5 and TRBJ2-2; D may be TRBD1 (6 bases). This receptor was taken from a girl aged 2 to 9 with Rasmussen encephalitis and intractable seizures. Sequencing was performed on peripheral blood, taken at surgery. CDR3 bases: TGTGCCACCCAAGGGGGCACCGGGGAGCTGTTTTTT. This translates into CATQGGTGELFF.